These T cell receptor beta chains were read from a single sample in a study of cytotoxic CD8 clonotypes in ibrutinib-treated CLL. Assay used: immunoSEQ multiplex PCR; TCRdb lists only in-frame clones, some missing. The sample holds around 330,000 clones, about 61% seen once. Specimen: PBMCs, collected after 36 months of ibrutinib treatment. The receptor source for this set is a human donor with chronic lymphocytic leukemia. The CDR3 runs from the conserved cysteine through the conserved F or W. The D gene is left open where the match is weak. Some rows have no size entry. The others give once, few or many, or a class for an expanded clone.

D: -
size: -
V: TRBV6-5
J: TRBJ1-3
CDR3: CASSYGTGGNTIYF
DNA: TGTGCCAGCAGTTACGGTACGGGAGGAAACACCATATATTTT

D: TRBD1
size: -
V: TRBV28
J: TRBJ1-2
CDR3: CASSLWGDRGGYGYTF
DNA: TGTGCCAGCAGTTTATGGGGGGACAGGGGTGGCTATGGCTACACCTTC

D: -
size: -
V: TRBV5-5
J: TRBJ2-7
CDR3: CASSLNWSEQYF
DNA: TGTGCCAGCAGCTTGAACTGGAGCGAGCAGTACTTC

D: TRBD1
size: -
V: TRBV27
J: TRBJ2-5
CDR3: CASSYRGGRETQYF
DNA: TGTGCCAGCAGTTACAGGGGTGGGCGGGAGACCCAGTACTTC

D: TRBD2
size: -
V: TRBV15
J: TRBJ2-1
CDR3: CATSRDVLAGGNSYNEQFF
DNA: TGTGCCACCAGCAGAGATGTGCTAGCGGGGGGCAACTCCTACAATGAGCAGTTCTTC

D: -
size: -
V: TRBV27
J: TRBJ2-3
CDR3: CATRFGAGADTQYF
DNA: TGTGCCACCAGATTCGGGGCAGGGGCAGATACGCAGTATTTT

D: -
size: -
V: TRBV4-1
J: TRBJ2-1
CDR3: CASSQDLGGNEQFF
DNA: TGCGCCAGCAGCCAAGATCTAGGTGGGAATGAGCAGTTCTTC

D: TRBD2
size: -
V: TRBV13
J: TRBJ2-7
CDR3: CASSIGTSIYEQYF
DNA: TGTGCCAGCAGCATCGGGACTAGCATCTACGAGCAGTACTTC

D: -
size: -
V: TRBV5-1
J: TRBJ1-1
CDR3: CASSSNEGTEAFF
DNA: TGCGCCAGCAGCTCAAATGAGGGGACTGAAGCTTTCTTT

D: TRBD2
size: -
V: TRBV9
J: TRBJ2-3
CDR3: CASSVINGGYTDTQYF
DNA: TGTGCCAGCAGCGTAATCAACGGGGGGTACACAGATACGCAGTATTTT

D: -
size: -
V: TRBV9
J: TRBJ2-3
CDR3: CASSALFGVTDTQYF
DNA: TGTGCCAGCAGCGCTCTGTTTGGGGTCACAGATACGCAGTATTTT

D: TRBD1
size: -
V: TRBV9
J: TRBJ1-4
CDR3: CASSYGTDNNEKLFF
DNA: TGTGCCAGCAGCTACGGGACAGACAATAATGAAAAACTGTTTTTT

D: -
size: -
V: TRBV18
J: TRBJ2-7
CDR3: CASSPDVFYEQYF
DNA: TGTGCCAGCTCACCGGACGTTTTTTACGAGCAGTACTTC

D: -
size: -
V: TRBV9
J: TRBJ2-5
CDR3: CASSPRGPEETQYF
DNA: TGTGCCAGCAGCCCTCGAGGACCTGAGGAGACCCAGTACTTC

D: -
size: -
V: TRBV25-1
J: TRBJ1-5
CDR3: CASRGSGNQPQHF
DNA: TGTGCCAGCAGGGGGTCAGGCAATCAGCCCCAGCATTTT

D: -
size: -
V: TRBV15
J: TRBJ1-3
CDR3: CATSRDPPDSGNTIYF
DNA: TGTGCCACCAGCAGAGATCCCCCGGACTCCGGAAACACCATATATTTT

D: TRBD2
size: -
V: TRBV9
J: TRBJ2-5
CDR3: CASSVGVSGGPGETQYF
DNA: TGTGCCAGCAGCGTAGGAGTTAGCGGGGGGCCCGGGGAGACCCAGTACTTC

D: -
size: -
V: TRBV5-1
J: TRBJ2-6
CDR3: CASSSTGANVLTF
DNA: TGCGCCAGCAGCTCCACTGGGGCCAACGTCCTGACTTTC

D: -
size: -
V: TRBV29-1
J: TRBJ2-1
CDR3: CSVEGRSLFYNEQFF
DNA: TGCAGCGTTGAGGGGCGGAGCCTATTCTACAATGAGCAGTTCTTC

D: -
size: -
V: TRBV4-1
J: TRBJ2-3
CDR3: CASSLWGRLSTDTQYF
DNA: TGCGCCAGCAGCCTATGGGGCAGGCTAAGCACAGATACGCAGTATTTT

D: -
size: few
V: TRBV27
J: TRBJ2-2
CDR3: CASSHRQDATGELFF
DNA: TGTGCCAGCAGTCACCGACAGGACGCCACCGGGGAGCTGTTTTTT

D: -
size: -
V: TRBV5-6
J: TRBJ2-5
CDR3: CASSLAMGFETQYF
DNA: TGTGCCAGCAGCTTGGCCATGGGGTTCGAGACCCAGTACTTC

D: -
size: -
V: TRBV9
J: TRBJ1-1
CDR3: CASSVVGWGSTEAFF
DNA: TGTGCCAGCAGCGTAGTAGGATGGGGGAGTACTGAAGCTTTCTTT

D: -
size: -
V: TRBV15
J: TRBJ2-5
CDR3: CATSRNRGETQYF
DNA: TGTGCCACCAGCCGGAATAGGGGAGAGACCCAGTACTTC

D: TRBD1
size: -
V: TRBV5-1
J: TRBJ2-7
CDR3: CASSLEGQGYEQYF
DNA: TGCGCCAGCAGCTTGGAGGGACAGGGCTACGAGCAGTACTTC

D: -
size: -
V: TRBV11-2
J: TRBJ1-4
CDR3: CASSLIGGLNEKLFF
DNA: TGTGCCAGCAGCTTAATCGGGGGCCTTAATGAAAAACTGTTTTTT

D: TRBD1
size: -
V: TRBV7-9
J: TRBJ1-5
CDR3: CASSLALSGGVQPQHF
DNA: TGTGCCAGCAGCTTAGCGCTCTCAGGGGGCGTTCAGCCCCAGCATTTT

D: TRBD1
size: -
V: TRBV5-1
J: TRBJ2-7
CDR3: CASSLEKTGGFYEQYF
DNA: TGCGCCAGCAGCTTGGAGAAGACAGGGGGATTTTACGAGCAGTACTTC

D: TRBD2
size: -
V: TRBV27
J: TRBJ2-1
CDR3: CASSLSVGLVKNEQFF
DNA: TGTGCCAGCAGTTTATCGGTGGGACTAGTGAAGAATGAGCAGTTCTTC

D: -
size: -
V: TRBV18
J: TRBJ2-5
CDR3: CASSPPGTSKETQYF
DNA: TGTGCCAGCTCACCACCCGGGACAAGTAAAGAGACCCAGTACTTC

D: TRBD1
size: -
V: TRBV13
J: TRBJ2-7
CDR3: CASSHRGRWYEQYF
DNA: TGTGCCAGCAGCCACAGGGGGCGCTGGTACGAGCAGTACTTC

D: -
size: few
V: TRBV5-1
J: TRBJ1-2
CDR3: CASSLVGLPTSF
DNA: TGCGCCAGCAGCTTGGTGGGGCTCCCAACGTCCTTC

D: -
size: -
V: TRBV7-3
J: TRBJ2-2
CDR3: CASSSTGFGELFF
DNA: TGTGCCAGCAGCTCGACGGGGTTCGGGGAGCTGTTTTTT

D: -
size: -
V: TRBV25-1
J: TRBJ2-7
CDR3: CASSESHPPYEQYF
DNA: TGTGCCAGCAGTGAATCCCATCCCCCCTACGAGCAGTACTTC

D: -
size: -
V: TRBV6-5
J: TRBJ2-7
CDR3: CASSFKGRGVSYEQYF
DNA: TGTGCCAGCAGTTTTAAGGGGAGGGGGGTAAGCTACGAGCAGTACTTC

D: TRBD1
size: -
V: TRBV29-1
J: TRBJ1-2
CDR3: CSVERQGYGYTF
DNA: TGCAGCGTAGAACGACAGGGTTATGGCTACACCTTC

D: -
size: -
V: TRBV10-2
J: TRBJ2-7
CDR3: CASSMTAAYEQYF
DNA: TGCGCCAGCAGCATGACAGCGGCCTACGAGCAGTACTTC

D: -
size: few
V: TRBV2
J: TRBJ2-2
CDR3: CASSVQVPTGELFF
DNA: TGTGCCAGCAGTGTACAGGTACCCACCGGGGAGCTGTTTTTT

D: -
size: few
V: TRBV9
J: TRBJ1-4
CDR3: CASSVGIATNEKLFF
DNA: TGTGCCAGCAGCGTAGGGATAGCAACTAATGAAAAACTGTTTTTT

D: TRBD2
size: few
V: TRBV5-4
J: TRBJ2-7
CDR3: CASSLTSGTYEQYF
DNA: TGTGCCAGCAGCTTGACTAGCGGAACCTACGAGCAGTACTTC

D: -
size: -
V: TRBV19
J: TRBJ1-3
CDR3: CASNYGHPGNTIYF
DNA: TGTGCCTCAAACTACGGACATCCTGGAAACACCATATATTTT

D: TRBD2
size: -
V: TRBV9
J: TRBJ2-2
CDR3: CASSVDSGRATGELFF
DNA: TGTGCCAGCAGCGTAGATAGCGGGAGGGCCACCGGGGAGCTGTTTTTT

D: -
size: -
V: TRBV29-1
J: TRBJ2-3
CDR3: CSVVLVGDTQYF
DNA: TGCAGCGTTGTACTAGTCGGAGATACGCAGTATTTT

D: -
size: -
V: TRBV7-2
J: TRBJ2-7
CDR3: CASSFTYEQYF
DNA: TGTGCCAGCAGCTTCACCTACGAGCAGTACTTC

D: TRBD2
size: -
V: TRBV9
J: TRBJ2-3
CDR3: CASSVERTSTKGTDTQYF
DNA: TGTGCCAGCAGCGTAGAGCGGACTAGCACTAAAGGTACAGATACGCAGTATTTT

D: TRBD1
size: -
V: TRBV7-9
J: TRBJ1-2
CDR3: CASSSRTGKPNYGYTF
DNA: TGTGCCAGCAGTTCTAGGACAGGGAAACCCAACTATGGCTACACCTTC

D: -
size: -
V: TRBV5-1
J: TRBJ1-2
CDR3: CASRPGQSYGYTF
DNA: TGCGCCAGCAGACCTGGACAGAGCTATGGCTACACCTTC

D: -
size: once
V: TRBV18
J: TRBJ2-7
CDR3: CASSPGSLSLGEQYF
DNA: TGTGCCAGCTCACCAGGATCCTTATCGCTGGGCGAGCAGTACTTC

D: -
size: -
V: TRBV15
J: TRBJ2-3
CDR3: CATTAPPGTATDTQYF
DNA: TGTGCCACCACCGCCCCCCCCGGGACGGCCACAGATACGCAGTATTTT

D: TRBD1
size: -
V: TRBV13
J: TRBJ1-4
CDR3: CASSLGGTGKSSNEKLFF
DNA: TGTGCCAGCAGCTTAGGAGGGACAGGGAAATCGTCTAATGAAAAACTGTTTTTT

D: -
size: -
V: TRBV2
J: TRBJ1-2
CDR3: CARAGSSYGYTF
DNA: TGTGCCAGAGCAGGTTCCTCCTATGGCTACACCTTC

D: -
size: -
V: TRBV29-1
J: TRBJ1-1
CDR3: CSVVERRPHTEAFF
DNA: TGCAGCGTTGTAGAACGGCGTCCCCACACTGAAGCTTTCTTT